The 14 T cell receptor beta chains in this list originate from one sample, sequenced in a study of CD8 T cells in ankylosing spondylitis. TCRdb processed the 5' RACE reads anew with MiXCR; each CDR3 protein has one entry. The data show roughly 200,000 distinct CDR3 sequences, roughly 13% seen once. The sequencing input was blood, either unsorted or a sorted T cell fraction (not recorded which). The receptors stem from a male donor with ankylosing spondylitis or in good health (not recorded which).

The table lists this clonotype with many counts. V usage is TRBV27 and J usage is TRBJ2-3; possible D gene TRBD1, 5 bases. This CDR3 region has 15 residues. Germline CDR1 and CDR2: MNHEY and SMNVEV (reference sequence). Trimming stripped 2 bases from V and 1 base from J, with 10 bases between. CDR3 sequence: CASSLAGWGTDTQYF. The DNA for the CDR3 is TGTGCCAGCAGTTTAGCAGGGTGGGGCACAGATACGCAGTATTTT.

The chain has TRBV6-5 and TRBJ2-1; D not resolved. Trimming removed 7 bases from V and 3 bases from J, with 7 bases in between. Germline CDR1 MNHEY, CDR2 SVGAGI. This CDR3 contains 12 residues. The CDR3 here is CASNHVYNEQFF. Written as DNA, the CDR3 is TGTGCCAGCAATCACGTCTACAATGAGCAGTTCTTC.

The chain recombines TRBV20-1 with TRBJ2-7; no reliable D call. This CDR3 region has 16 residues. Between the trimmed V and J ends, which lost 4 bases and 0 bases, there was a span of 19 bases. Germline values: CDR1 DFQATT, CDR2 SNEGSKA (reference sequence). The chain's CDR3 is CSATSPEDLFSYEQYF. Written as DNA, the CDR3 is TGCAGTGCTACCTCACCAGAAGATTTGTTCTCCTACGAGCAGTACTTC.

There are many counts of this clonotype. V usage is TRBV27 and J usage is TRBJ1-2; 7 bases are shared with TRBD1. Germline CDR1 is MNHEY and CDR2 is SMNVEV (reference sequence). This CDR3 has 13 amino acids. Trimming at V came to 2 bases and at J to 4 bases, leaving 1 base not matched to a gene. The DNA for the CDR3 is TGTGCCAGCAGTTTAGCAGGGGGCTATGGCTACACCTTC. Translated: CASSLAGGYGYTF.

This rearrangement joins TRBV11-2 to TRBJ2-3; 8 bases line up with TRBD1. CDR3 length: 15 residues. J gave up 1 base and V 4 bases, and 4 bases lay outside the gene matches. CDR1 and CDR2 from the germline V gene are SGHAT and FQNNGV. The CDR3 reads CASSWQDRGTDTQYF. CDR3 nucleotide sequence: TGTGCCAGCAGCTGGCAGGACAGGGGCACAGATACGCAGTATTTT.

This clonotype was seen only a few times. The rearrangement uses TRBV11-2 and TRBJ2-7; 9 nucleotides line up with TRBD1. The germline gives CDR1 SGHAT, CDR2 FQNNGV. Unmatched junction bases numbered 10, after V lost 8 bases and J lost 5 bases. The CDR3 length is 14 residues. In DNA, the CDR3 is TGTGCCAGCCGGATGACAGGGGGTTTGGACGAGCAGTACTTC. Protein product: CASRMTGGLDEQYF.

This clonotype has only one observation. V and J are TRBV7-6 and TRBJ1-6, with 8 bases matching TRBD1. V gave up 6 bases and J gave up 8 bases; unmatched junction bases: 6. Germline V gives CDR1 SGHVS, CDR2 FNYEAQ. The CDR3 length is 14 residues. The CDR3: CASRPGTGDSPLHF. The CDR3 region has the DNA TGTGCCAGCAGACCCGGGACAGGTGATTCACCCCTCCACTTT.

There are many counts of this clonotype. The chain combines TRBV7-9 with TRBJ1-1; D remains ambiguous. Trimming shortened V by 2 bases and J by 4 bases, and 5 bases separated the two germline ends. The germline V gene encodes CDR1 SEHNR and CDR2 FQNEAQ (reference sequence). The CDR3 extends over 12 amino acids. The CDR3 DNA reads TGTGCCAGCAGCTTAAAGGGCACTGAAGCTTTCTTT. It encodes CASSLKGTEAFF.

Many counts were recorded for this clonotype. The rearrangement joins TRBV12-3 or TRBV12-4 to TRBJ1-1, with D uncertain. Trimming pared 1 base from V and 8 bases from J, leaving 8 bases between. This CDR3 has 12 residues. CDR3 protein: CASSLGAEEAFF. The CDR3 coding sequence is TGTGCCAGCAGTTTAGGGGCAGAAGAAGCTTTCTTT.

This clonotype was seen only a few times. The CDR3 loop reads CASGRWTSSYNEQFF. CDR3 coding DNA: TGCGCCAGCGGTAGGTGGACGAGCTCCTACAATGAGCAGTTCTTC. V and J are TRBV5-1 and TRBJ2-1, with D unclear. From germline, CDR1 is SGHRS and CDR2 YFSETQ. The CDR3 extends over 15 amino acids. V was cut by 7 bases and J by 0 bases, with 14 bases left in between.

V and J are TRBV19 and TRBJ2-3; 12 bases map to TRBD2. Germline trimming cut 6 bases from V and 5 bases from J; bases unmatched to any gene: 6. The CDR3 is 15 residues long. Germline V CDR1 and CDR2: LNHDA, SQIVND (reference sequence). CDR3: CASRILAGGRDTQYF. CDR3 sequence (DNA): TGTGCCAGTAGAATCCTAGCGGGAGGGAGAGATACGCAGTATTTT.

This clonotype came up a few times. The CDR3 nucleotides are TGTGCCAGCAGTTACCCGACAGGGGGCTCCTACGAGCAGTACTTC. This codes for CASSYPTGGSYEQYF. This sequence joins TRBV6-5 and TRBJ2-7; TRBD1 agrees at 9 bases. Germline trimming cut 2 bases from V and 0 bases from J; bases unmatched to any gene: 2. Looked up from germline, CDR1 is MNHEY and CDR2 is SVGAGI. CDR3 length equals 15 residues.

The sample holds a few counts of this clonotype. The CDR3 loop reads CASTLTSATSYNEQFF. DNA for the CDR3: TGTGCCAGTACCTTAACTAGCGCCACCTCTTACAATGAGCAGTTCTTC. The chain is built from TRBV19 and TRBJ2-1; TRBD2 aligns across 7 bases. The CDR3 extends over 16 amino acids. Unmatched junction bases numbered 13, after V lost 7 bases and J lost 4 bases. CDR1 and CDR2 (germline): LNHDA, SQIVND (reference sequence). The full variable domain, with the rest looked up from reference TRBV19 and TRBJ2-1, is DGGITQSPKYLFRKEGQNVTLSCEQNLNHDAMYWYRQDPGQGLRLIYYSQIVNDFQKGDIAEGYSVSREKKESFPLTVTSAQKNPTAFYLCASTLTSATSYNEQFFGPGTRLTVL.

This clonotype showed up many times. The CDR3 bases are TGTGCCAGCAGCTTAGAACAAGCGGGGGATGAGCAGTTCTTC. It is translated as CASSLEQAGDEQFF. The chain couples TRBV11-2 to TRBJ2-1; 8 bases match TRBD2. The ends lost 0 bases at V and 8 bases at J; junction bases unmatched: 3. Looked up from germline, CDR1 is SGHAT and CDR2 is FQNNGV. This CDR3 region has 14 residues.